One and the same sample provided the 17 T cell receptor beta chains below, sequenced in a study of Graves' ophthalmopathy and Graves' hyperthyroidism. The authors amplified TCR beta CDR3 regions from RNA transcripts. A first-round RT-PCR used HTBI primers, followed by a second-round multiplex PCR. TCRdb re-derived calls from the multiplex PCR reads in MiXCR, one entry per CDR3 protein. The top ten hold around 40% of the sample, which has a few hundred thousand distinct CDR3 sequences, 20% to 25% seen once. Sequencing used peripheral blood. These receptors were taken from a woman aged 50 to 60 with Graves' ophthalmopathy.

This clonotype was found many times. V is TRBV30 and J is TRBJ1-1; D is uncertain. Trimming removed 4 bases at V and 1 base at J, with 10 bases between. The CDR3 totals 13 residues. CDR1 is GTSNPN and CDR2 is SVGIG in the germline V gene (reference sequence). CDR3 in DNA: TGTGCCTGGACAGGAACTGAGAACACTGAAGCTTTCTTT. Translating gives CAWTGTENTEAFF.

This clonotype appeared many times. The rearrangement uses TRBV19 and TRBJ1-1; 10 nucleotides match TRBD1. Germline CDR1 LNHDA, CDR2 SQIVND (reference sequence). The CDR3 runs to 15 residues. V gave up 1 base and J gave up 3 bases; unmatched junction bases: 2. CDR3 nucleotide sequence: TGTGCCAGTAGTATAGGGGGGACAGGGGACACTGAAGCTTTCTTT. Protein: CASSIGGTGDTEAFF.

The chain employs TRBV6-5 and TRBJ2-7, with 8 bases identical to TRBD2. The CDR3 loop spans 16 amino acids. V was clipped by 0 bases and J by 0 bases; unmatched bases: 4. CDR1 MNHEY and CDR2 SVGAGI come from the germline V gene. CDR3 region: CASSYSILADSYEQYF. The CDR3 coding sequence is TGTGCCAGCAGTTACTCGATACTAGCGGACTCCTACGAGCAGTACTTC.

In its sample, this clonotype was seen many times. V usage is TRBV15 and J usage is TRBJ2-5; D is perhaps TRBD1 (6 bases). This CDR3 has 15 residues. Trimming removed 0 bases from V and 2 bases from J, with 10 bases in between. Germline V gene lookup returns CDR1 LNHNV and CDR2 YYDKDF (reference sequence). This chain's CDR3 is CATSRDWGQQETQYF. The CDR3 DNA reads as TGTGCCACCAGCAGAGATTGGGGACAACAAGAGACCCAGTACTTC.

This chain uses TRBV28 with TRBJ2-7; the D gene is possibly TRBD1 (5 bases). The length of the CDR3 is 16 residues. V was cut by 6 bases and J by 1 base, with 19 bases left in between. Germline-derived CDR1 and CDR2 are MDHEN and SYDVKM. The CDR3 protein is CASSYTYIDRSYEQYF. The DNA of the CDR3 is TGTGCCAGCAGCTACACCTATATAGACAGATCCTACGAGCAGTACTTC. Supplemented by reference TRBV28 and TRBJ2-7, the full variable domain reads DVKVTQSSRYLVKRTGEKVFLECVQDMDHENMFWYRQDPGLGLRLIYFSYDVKMKEKGDIPEGYSVSREKKERFSLILESASTNQTSMYLCASSYTYIDRSYEQYFGPGTRLTVT.

This CDR3 reads CASSLAVGGPETQYF. The CDR3 region has the DNA TGTGCCAGCAGTTTAGCGGTGGGAGGGCCAGAGACCCAGTACTTC. The rearrangement links TRBV12-3 or TRBV12-4 to TRBJ2-5; 7 bases map to TRBD2. V shed 0 bases, J shed 4 bases, and the junction held 5 bases outside the gene matches. The CDR3 runs to 15 residues.

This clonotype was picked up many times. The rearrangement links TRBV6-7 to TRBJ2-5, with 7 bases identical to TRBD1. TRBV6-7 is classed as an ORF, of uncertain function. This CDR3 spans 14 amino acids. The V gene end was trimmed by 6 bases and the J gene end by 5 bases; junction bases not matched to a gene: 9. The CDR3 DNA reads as TGTGCCAGCAGCCACAGGGGCCTTATGGAGACCCAGTACTTC. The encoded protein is CASSHRGLMETQYF.

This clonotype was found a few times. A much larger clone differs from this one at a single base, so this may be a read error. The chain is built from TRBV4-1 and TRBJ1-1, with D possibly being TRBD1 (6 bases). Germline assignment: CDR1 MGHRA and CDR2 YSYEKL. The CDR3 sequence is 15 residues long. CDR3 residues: CVSSPVGTTNTEAFF. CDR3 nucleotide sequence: TGCGTCAGCAGCCCTGTCGGGACAACGAACACTGAAGCTTTCTTT.

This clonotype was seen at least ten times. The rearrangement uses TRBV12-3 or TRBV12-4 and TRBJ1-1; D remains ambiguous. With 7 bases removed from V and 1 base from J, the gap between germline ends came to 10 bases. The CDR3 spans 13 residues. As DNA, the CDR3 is TGTGCCAGCAAATATCGACGGAACACTGAAGCTTTCTTT. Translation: CASKYRRNTEAFF.

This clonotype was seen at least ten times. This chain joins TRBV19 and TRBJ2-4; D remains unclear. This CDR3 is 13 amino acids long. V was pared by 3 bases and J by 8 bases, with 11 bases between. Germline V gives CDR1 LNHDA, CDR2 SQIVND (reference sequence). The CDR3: CASSIFGKDIQYF. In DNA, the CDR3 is TGTGCCAGTAGTATTTTTGGCAAGGACATTCAGTACTTC.

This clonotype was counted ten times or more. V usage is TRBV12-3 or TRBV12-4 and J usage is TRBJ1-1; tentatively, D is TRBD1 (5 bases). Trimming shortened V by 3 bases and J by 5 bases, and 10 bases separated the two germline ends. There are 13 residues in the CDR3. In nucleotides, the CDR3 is TGTGCCAGCAGTTTCCCAGGGTGGACTGAAGCTTTCTTT. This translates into CASSFPGWTEAFF.

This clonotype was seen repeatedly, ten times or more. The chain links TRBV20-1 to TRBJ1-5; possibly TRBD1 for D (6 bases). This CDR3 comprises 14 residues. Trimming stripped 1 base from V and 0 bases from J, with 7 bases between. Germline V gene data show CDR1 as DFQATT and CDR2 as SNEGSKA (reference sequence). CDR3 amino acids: CSARAGDSNQPQHF. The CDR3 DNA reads TGCAGTGCTAGAGCAGGGGATAGCAATCAGCCCCAGCATTTT.

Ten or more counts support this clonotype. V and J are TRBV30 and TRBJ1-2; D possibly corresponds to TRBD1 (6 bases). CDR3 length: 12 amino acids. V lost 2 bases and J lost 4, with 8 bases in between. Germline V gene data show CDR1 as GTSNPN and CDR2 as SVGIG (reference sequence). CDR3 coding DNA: TGTGCCTGGAGTACAGGGTCCTATGGCTACACCTTC. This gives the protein CAWSTGSYGYTF.

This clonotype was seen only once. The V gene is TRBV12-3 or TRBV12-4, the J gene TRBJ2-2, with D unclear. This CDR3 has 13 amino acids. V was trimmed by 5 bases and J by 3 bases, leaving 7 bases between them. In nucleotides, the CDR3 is TGTGCCAGCAGTCTTATCTACACCGGGGAGCTGTTTTTT. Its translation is CASSLIYTGELFF.

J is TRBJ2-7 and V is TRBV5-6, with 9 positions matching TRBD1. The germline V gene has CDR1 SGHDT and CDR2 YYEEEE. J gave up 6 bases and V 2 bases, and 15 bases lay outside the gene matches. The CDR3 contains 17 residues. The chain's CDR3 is CASSLRRTGDAAGEQYF. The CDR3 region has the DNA TGTGCCAGCAGCTTACGTAGGACAGGGGACGCGGCGGGCGAGCAGTACTTC.

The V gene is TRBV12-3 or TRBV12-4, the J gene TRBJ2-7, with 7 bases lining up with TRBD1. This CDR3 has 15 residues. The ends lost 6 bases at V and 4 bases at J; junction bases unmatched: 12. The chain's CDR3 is CASSLPHRGRYEQYF. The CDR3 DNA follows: TGTGCCAGCAGCCTTCCTCACAGGGGAAGGTACGAGCAGTACTTC.

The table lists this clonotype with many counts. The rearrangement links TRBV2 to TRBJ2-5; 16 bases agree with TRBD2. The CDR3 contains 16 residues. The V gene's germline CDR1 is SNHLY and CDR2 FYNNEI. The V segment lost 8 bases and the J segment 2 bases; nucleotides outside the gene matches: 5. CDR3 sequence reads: CASCPGLAGGQETQYF. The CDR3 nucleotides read TGTGCCAGCTGCCCGGGACTAGCGGGAGGGCAAGAGACCCAGTACTTC.